The source of this T cell receptor (beta chain) is a study of CD4+ T cells in melanoma. Broader study findings: Neoantigen-specific CD4+ T cells in melanoma reportedly had diverse differentiation states.

This clone has just a few counts. Its antigen is not known. Sequencing used immunoSEQ multiplex PCR; TCRdb keeps in-frame clones, though not all of them. The sample lists fewer than 15,000 clones, about three quarters occurring once. Germline V gives CDR1 SGHDT, CDR2 YYEEEE. The CDR3 spans 12 residues. Trimming cost V 4 bases and J 5 bases, with 9 bases left between them. The TCR sequence derives from a human donor with melanoma. The sample comprised cells from a culture (not recorded whether cultured in vitro). This sequence joins TRBV5-6 and TRBJ1-2; D call uncertain. The CDR3 spells CASSQTRYGYTF. CDR3 nucleotide sequence: TGTGCCAGCAGCCAGACCAGATATGGCTACACCTTC.